The next 14 T cell receptor beta chains were all read from a single sample in a study of early T cells in non-severe SARS-CoV-2 infection. From the 5' RACE reads, TCRdb called clonotypes with MiXCR, one entry per CDR3 protein. This sample has 64,000 or so distinct CDR3 sequences, with about 11% found just once. Material: whole blood, obtained at baseline. These receptors were obtained from an adult who was a healthcare worker with PCR-confirmed SARS-CoV-2 infection or an uninfected control (not recorded which).

A few counts support this clonotype. This chain connects TRBV6-1 to TRBJ1-2; 9 nucleotides line up with TRBD1. Trimming took 6 bases from V and 5 from J; bases not matched to a gene: 7. CDR1 MNHNS and CDR2 SASEGT come from the germline V gene. The CDR3 contains 14 residues. The CDR3 here is CASRGTGLGYGYTF. DNA of the CDR3: TGTGCCAGCAGGGGGACAGGGCTGGGGTATGGCTACACCTTC.

The genes are TRBV19 and TRBJ1-2; D is perhaps TRBD1 (6 bases). This CDR3 comprises 16 residues. Germline V gene lookup returns CDR1 LNHDA and CDR2 SQIVND (reference sequence). Trimming cost V 4 bases and J 0 bases, with 15 bases left between them. The CDR3 reads CASSRRPGHTNYGYTF. CDR3 sequence (DNA): TGTGCCAGTAGTAGACGACCGGGACATACTAACTATGGCTACACCTTC.

The chain uses TRBV7-9 and TRBJ1-3, with 7 bases lining up with TRBD1. The CDR3 contains 15 residues. J lost 1 base, V lost 5 bases, and 5 bases had no gene match. Germline assignment: CDR1 SEHNR and CDR2 FQNEAQ (reference sequence). CDR3: CASSPGQRSGNTIYF. CDR3 DNA sequence: TGTGCCAGCAGCCCGGGACAGAGGTCTGGAAACACCATATATTTT. The full variable domain, completed using reference TRBV7-9 and TRBJ1-3, is DTGVSQNPRHKITKRGQNVTFRCDPISEHNRLYWYRQTLGQGPEFLTYFQNEAQLEKSRLLSDRFSAERPKGSFSTLEIQRTEQGDSAMYLCASSPGQRSGNTIYFGEGSWLTVV.

This clonotype was seen many times. J is TRBJ2-7 and V is TRBV30, with 7 bases that match TRBD1. This CDR3 is 16 amino acids long. V lost 6 bases and J lost 0; bases outside the gene matches: 14. Per the germline V gene, CDR1 is GTSNPN and CDR2 is SVGIG (reference sequence). Here the CDR3 reads CACLITGAPYSYEQYF. The CDR3, as DNA: TGTGCCTGCCTTATCACAGGGGCCCCGTACTCCTACGAGCAGTACTTC.

This clonotype was detected many times. V usage is TRBV6-5 and J usage is TRBJ2-7; D perhaps matches TRBD2 (6 bases). Germline V gene sequence: CDR1 MNHEY, CDR2 SVGAGI. CDR3 size: 15 residues. The V gene lost 6 bases and the J gene lost 3 bases, with 18 bases spanning the gap. The CDR3 loop is CASRRGREPGYEQYF. In DNA, the CDR3 is TGTGCCAGCAGACGTGGACGGGAGCCGGGCTACGAGCAGTACTTC.

In this sample, this clonotype turned up a few times. The chain recombines TRBV9 with TRBJ2-7, with 7 bases that match TRBD2. V dropped 3 bases and J dropped 0; count of bases not matched to a gene: 3. Germline V gives CDR1 SGDLS, CDR2 YYNGEE. The CDR3 is 14 residues long. CDR3 DNA: TGTGCCAGCAGCGAGCTAGCGGCCTCCTACGAGCAGTACTTC. This encodes CASSELAASYEQYF.

This chain uses TRBV7-8 with TRBJ1-1; possible D gene TRBD1, 5 bases. This CDR3 has 15 residues. V lost 3 bases and J 2 bases, leaving 13 bases between the germline ends. Germline loops: CDR1 SGHVS, CDR2 FQNEAQ. The CDR3 region is CASSFRGEFNTEAFF. For the CDR3, the DNA is TGTGCCAGCAGCTTTAGGGGCGAATTTAACACTGAAGCTTTCTTT.

The chain uses TRBV7-9 and TRBJ1-4; tentative D call: TRBD1 (6 bases). This CDR3 is built from 16 residues. The V gene lost 2 bases and the J gene lost 7 bases, with 17 bases spanning the gap. Germline V gene sequence: CDR1 SEHNR, CDR2 FQNEAQ (reference sequence). The CDR3 DNA sequence: TGTGCCAGCAGCTTATGGTCAGCGACAGGATCTGAAAAACTGTTTTTT. Encoded protein: CASSLWSATGSEKLFF.

This clonotype was found a few times. The chain employs TRBV6-1 and TRBJ2-5; 12 nucleotides line up with TRBD2. V dropped 2 bases and J dropped 5; count of bases not matched to a gene: 3. The CDR3 sequence is 15 residues long. Germline V gene lookup returns CDR1 MNHNS and CDR2 SASEGT. The CDR3 here is CASSETSGGSETQYF. The CDR3, as DNA: TGTGCCAGCAGTGAAACTAGCGGGGGGTCTGAGACCCAGTACTTC.

This clonotype was seen only a few times. This chain joins TRBV6-2 or TRBV6-3 and TRBJ1-2; 7 nucleotides line up with TRBD1. Trimming cost V 4 bases and J 6 bases; bases outside gene matches: 11. CDR1 is MNHEY, CDR2 SVGEGT, per germline. This CDR3 region has 15 residues. Written as DNA, the CDR3 is TGTGCCAGCAGTTTAACGCCAACAGGGGTCGATGGCTACACCTTC. It codes for CASSLTPTGVDGYTF.

This clonotype has only a few counts. The gene calls are TRBV9 and TRBJ2-3, with 9 bases matching TRBD2. The V gene's germline CDR1 is SGDLS and CDR2 YYNGEE. Trimming took 4 bases from V and 0 from J; bases not matched to a gene: 12. The CDR3 runs 18 residues. CDR3 DNA sequence: TGTGCCAGCAGCCCGGGACTAGCTCGAACGACTAGCACAGATACGCAGTATTTT. It translates to CASSPGLARTTSTDTQYF.

This clonotype has more than one count but fewer than ten. The rearrangement joins TRBV6-5 to TRBJ1-1; weak D call: TRBD1 (6 bases). The germline V and J ends were trimmed by 11 bases and 0 bases, with 13 bases remaining between them. The germline CDR1 and CDR2 sequences are MNHEY and SVGAGI. The CDR3 covers 13 residues. Written as DNA, the CDR3 is TGTGCCGTCGGGACACACATGAACACTGAAGCTTTCTTT. Residues: CAVGTHMNTEAFF.

The sample holds a few counts of this clonotype. The gene calls are TRBV20-1 and TRBJ2-1; possibly TRBD1 for D (6 bases). Germline V gives CDR1 DFQATT, CDR2 SNEGSKA (reference sequence). The CDR3 has 14 residues. V lost 0 bases to trimming and J lost 5 bases, with 11 bases between them. DNA of the CDR3: TGCAGTGCTAGAGACCCCACAGGGCACAATGAGCAGTTCTTC. Translation: CSARDPTGHNEQFF.

This clonotype was picked up many times. The genes are TRBV10-3 and TRBJ2-5; 10 nucleotides align to TRBD1. CDR3 length equals 14 residues. The V gene end was trimmed by 4 bases and the J gene end by 5 bases; junction bases not matched to a gene: 4. Per the germline V gene, CDR1 is ENHRY and CDR2 is SYGVKD. As DNA, the CDR3 is TGTGCCATCAGTGGACAGGGGGCACTTGAGACCCAGTACTTC. Translating it yields CAISGQGALETQYF.